This TCR beta chain was obtained from a study of blood T cell repertoires in COVID-19. Study in general: Spain, Italy and the United States supplied samples that represented acute and convalescent COVID-19. PBMCs, B-cell-depleted T cells, or T cells were the source of the cDNA or gDNA that made up the material.

As originally analysed: Estimates of nucleated cell counts were drawn from the amplification of reference gene primers. The assay was immunoSEQ multiplex PCR, and TCRdb's table has in-frame clones only and misses some. V, J and clone size are those of that table, while D and trimming were read from the DNA. Found here are 470,000 or so clones, around 89% of them singletons; the top ten hold roughly 4%. V lost 4 bases, J lost 4 bases, and 7 bases stayed unmatched. The V gene's germline CDR1 is SGDLS and CDR2 YYNGEE. This CDR3 region has 16 residues. This clone was picked up a small number of times. The sample comprised peripheral blood. This receptor was identified in a woman under 40 with acute or convalescent COVID-19. J is TRBJ2-2 and V is TRBV9; 10 nucleotides match TRBD1. The CDR3 spells CASSSPTGGTTGELFF. The CDR3 DNA is TGTGCCAGCAGCTCGCCGACAGGGGGCACCACCGGGGAGCTGTTTTTT. The whole variable domain, filled in from reference TRBV9 and TRBJ2-2, reads DSGVTQTPKHLITATGQRVTLRCSPRSGDLSVYWYQQSLDQGLQFLIQYYNGEERAKGNILERFSAQQFPDLHSELNLSSLELGDSALYFCASSSPTGGTTGELFFGEGSRLTVL.